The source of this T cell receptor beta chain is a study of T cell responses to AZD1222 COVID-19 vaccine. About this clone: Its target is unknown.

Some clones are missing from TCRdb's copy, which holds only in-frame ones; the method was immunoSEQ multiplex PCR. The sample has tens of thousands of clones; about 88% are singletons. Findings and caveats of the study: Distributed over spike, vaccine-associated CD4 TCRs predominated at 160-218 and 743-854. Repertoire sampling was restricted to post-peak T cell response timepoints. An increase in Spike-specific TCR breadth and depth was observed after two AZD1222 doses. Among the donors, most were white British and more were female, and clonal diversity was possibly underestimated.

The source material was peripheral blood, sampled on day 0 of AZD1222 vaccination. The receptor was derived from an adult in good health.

The CDR3, as DNA: TGTGCCTGGAGTACGACTAGCGCGAACACCGGGGAGCTGTTTTTT. Its protein product is CAWSTTSANTGELFF. J is TRBJ2-2 and V is TRBV30; TRBD2 aligns across 8 bases. Germline CDR1 reads GTSNPN; CDR2 reads SVGIG (reference sequence). This CDR3 has 15 amino acids. Trimming took 2 bases from V and 0 from J; bases not matched to a gene: 2. The full variable domain, with the rest looked up from reference TRBV30 and TRBJ2-2, is SQTIHQWPATLVQPVGSPLSLECTVEGTSNPNLYWYRQAAGRGLQLLFYSVGIGQISSEVPQNLSASRPQDRQFILSSKKLLLSDSGFYLCAWSTTSANTGELFFGEGSRLTVL.